Listed here are 32 T cell receptor beta chains from one sample, sequenced in a study of cytotoxic CD8 clonotypes in ibrutinib-treated CLL. Produced via immunoSEQ multiplex PCR; TCRdb's table is partial and in-frame only. The sample consists of 250,000 to 350,000 clones, around 76% of them appearing once. Specimen: PBMCs, collected at disease progression, from a patient treated with ibrutinib. The receptors shown here come from a human donor with chronic lymphocytic leukemia.

The rearrangement joins TRBV28 to TRBJ2-2, with 7 bases identical to TRBD2. This CDR3 has 17 residues. Trimming took 2 bases from V and 6 from J; bases not matched to a gene: 12. CDR1 and CDR2 from the germline V gene are MDHEN and SYDVKM. CDR3 sequence (DNA): TGTGCCAGCAGTTTAGGGGGAGCGGGACCGTTGTCCGGGGAGCTGTTTTTT. This encodes CASSLGGAGPLSGELFF. Drawing the rest from reference TRBV28 and TRBJ2-2, the complete variable domain is DVKVTQSSRYLVKRTGEKVFLECVQDMDHENMFWYRQDPGLGLRLIYFSYDVKMKEKGDIPEGYSVSREKKERFSLILESASTNQTSMYLCASSLGGAGPLSGELFFGEGSRLTVL.

This clone came up a few times. The rearrangement joins TRBV29-1 to TRBJ2-5; D gene unclear. This CDR3 contains 11 residues. Per the germline V gene, CDR1 is SQVTM and CDR2 is ANQGSEA. V lost 1 base to trimming and J lost 7 bases, with 7 bases between them. The CDR3 bases are TGCAGCGTTGAAGTTGATGGGACCCAGTACTTC. Translating it yields CSVEVDGTQYF.

This clone occurred a few times. The gene calls are TRBV4-1 and TRBJ1-2; no definite D call. Germline V CDR1 and CDR2: MGHRA, YSYEKL. CDR3 length equals 14 residues. Trimming left V 2 bases short and J 8 bases short, with 15 bases between. The CDR3 nucleotides are TGCGCCAGCAGCCAAATTCGACGTTCGATGGGCTACACCTTC. Its translation is CASSQIRRSMGYTF.

The chain combines TRBV10-3 with TRBJ2-1; D gene uncertain. V dropped 5 bases and J dropped 6 bases, with 8 bases sitting between them. Germline loops: CDR1 ENHRY, CDR2 SYGVKD. The CDR3 extends over 12 amino acids. The CDR3 is CAISPESNEQFF. The DNA of the CDR3 is TGTGCCATCAGTCCAGAGTCCAATGAGCAGTTCTTC.

V and J are TRBV25-1 and TRBJ2-7, with D possibly being TRBD1 or TRBD2 (7 bases each). The ends were cut back, 7 bases at V and 9 bases at J, with 19 bases in the middle. Germline V gene data show CDR1 as MGHDK and CDR2 as SYGVNS. The CDR3 contains 13 residues. The CDR3 region has the DNA TGTGCCAGCACCCCCAGGGGGGGAGAGGTGCAGTACTTC. Translating gives CASTPRGGEVQYF.

The rearrangement joins TRBV7-2 to TRBJ2-1; D is perhaps TRBD1 (6 bases). V was cut by 1 base and J by 3 bases, with 16 bases left in between. The CDR3 length is 17 residues. Germline V lookup: CDR1 SGHTA, CDR2 FQGNSA. The CDR3 is CASSLVRVDRLYNEQFF. In nucleotides, the CDR3 is TGTGCCAGCAGCTTAGTGAGAGTCGACAGGCTCTACAATGAGCAGTTCTTC.

A few counts support this clone. The gene calls are TRBV7-9 and TRBJ1-2; D call uncertain. V gave up 5 bases and J gave up 0 bases, with 7 bases separating them. The germline CDR1 and CDR2 sequences are SEHNR and FQNEAQ (reference sequence). The CDR3 is 13 residues long. The CDR3 sequence: CASSPPANYGYTF. In DNA, the CDR3 is TGTGCCAGCAGCCCACCGGCTAACTATGGCTACACCTTC. The full variable domain, rest sourced from reference TRBV7-9 and TRBJ1-2, is DTGVSQNPRHKITKRGQNVTFRCDPISEHNRLYWYRQTLGQGPEFLTYFQNEAQLEKSRLLSDRFSAERPKGSFSTLEIQRTEQGDSAMYLCASSPPANYGYTFGSGTRLTVV.

V and J are TRBV27 and TRBJ2-7; a possible D gene is TRBD2 (5 bases). This CDR3 has 12 amino acids. V was pared by 3 bases and J by 6 bases, with 9 bases between. Germline CDR1 MNHEY, CDR2 SMNVEV (reference sequence). The CDR3, as DNA: TGTGCCAGCAGTTTCGGACTCGGCGAGCAGTACTTC. It translates to CASSFGLGEQYF.

The J gene is TRBJ1-2, the V gene TRBV4-1; 7 bases fit TRBD1. This CDR3 is 15 amino acids long. V was pared by 3 bases and J by 5 bases, with 9 bases of the junction left unmatched. Per the germline V gene, CDR1 is MGHRA and CDR2 is YSYEKL. The CDR3 sequence: CASSHEIGTAYGYTF. CDR3 nucleotide sequence: TGCGCCAGCAGCCACGAAATAGGGACAGCATATGGCTACACCTTC.

The rearrangement uses TRBV29-1 and TRBJ2-3; D uncertain. Germline CDR1 SQVTM, CDR2 ANQGSEA. There are 13 residues in the CDR3. Trimming shortened V by 2 bases and J by 2 bases, and 8 bases separated the two germline ends. The CDR3 DNA reads as TGCAGCGTTGAATTAGGCTACACAGATACGCAGTATTTT. This codes for CSVELGYTDTQYF.

The chain uses TRBV25-1 and TRBJ2-7; the D gene is possibly TRBD2 (6 bases). CDR3 length equals 14 residues. Germline lookup yields CDR1 MGHDK and CDR2 SYGVNS. V was shortened by 6 bases and J by 5 bases, with 17 bases between the two germline ends. CDR3 sequence (DNA): TGTGCCAGCAGCCCCCACGGGGACTTGGACGAGCAGTACTTC. It specifies CASSPHGDLDEQYF.

J is TRBJ2-7 and V is TRBV14; 9 bases line up with TRBD1. With V trimmed by 4 bases and J by 2 bases, 6 bases remained unmatched. Germline V lookup: CDR1 SGHDN, CDR2 FVKESK. CDR3 length: 15 residues. DNA of the CDR3: TGTGCCAGCAGCCCGGTCACAGGGGGCCCCTACGAGCAGTACTTC. This gives the protein CASSPVTGGPYEQYF. Full variable domain (missing parts from reference TRBV14 and TRBJ2-7): EAGVTQFPSHSVIEKGQTVTLRCDPISGHDNLYWYRRVMGKEIKFLLHFVKESKQDESGMPNNRFLAERTGGTYSTLKVQPAELEDSGVYFCASSPVTGGPYEQYFGPGTRLTVT.

The chain uses TRBV19 and TRBJ2-4; D perhaps matches TRBD2 (7 bases). The V end lost 6 bases, the J end lost 4 bases, and 13 bases lay between the germline ends. Germline values: CDR1 LNHDA, CDR2 SQIVND (reference sequence). The CDR3 runs 14 residues. This CDR3 reads CASSLGGVKNIQYF. In DNA, the CDR3 is TGTGCCAGTAGCCTAGGGGGGGTGAAAAACATTCAGTACTTC.

CDR3 DNA sequence: TGCGCCAGCAGTGAGTCGACAGGACTAGCGAGTAATGAGCAGTTCTTC. Its translation: CASSESTGLASNEQFF. V is TRBV10-2 and J is TRBJ2-1, with 9 bases identical to TRBD2. V shed 0 bases, J shed 7 bases, and the junction held 7 bases outside the gene matches. CDR1 and CDR2 from the germline V gene are WSHSY and SAAADI. The CDR3 totals 16 residues.

V usage is TRBV2 and J usage is TRBJ1-2; a weak D match, TRBD1 (5 bases). The length of the CDR3 is 14 residues. Trimming took off 6 bases at V and 7 bases at J, with 18 bases between the two ends. Per the germline V gene, CDR1 is SNHLY and CDR2 is FYNNEI. CDR3 in amino acids: CASRERGPGSGYTF. The CDR3 bases are TGTGCCAGCAGGGAGAGGGGCCCGGGATCTGGCTACACCTTC.

The CDR3 is CASSLDSSGSNEQFF. The CDR3 bases are TGTGCCAGCAGCTTGGATAGTAGCGGGAGCAATGAGCAGTTCTTC. V is TRBV5-4 and J is TRBJ2-1, with 9 bases aligning to TRBD2. Trimming took 0 bases from V and 6 from J; bases not matched to a gene: 4. CDR1 and CDR2 (germline): SGHNT, YYREEE (reference sequence). CDR3 length: 15 residues.

The chain recombines TRBV29-1 with TRBJ1-5; 12 bases are a match to TRBD1. The CDR3 consists of 14 residues. Germline V gene data show CDR1 as SQVTM and CDR2 as ANQGSEA. V gave up 3 bases and J gave up 6 bases; unmatched junction bases: 3. The CDR3 sequence: CSVEGQGAGQPQHF. Written as DNA, the CDR3 is TGCAGCGTTGAGGGACAGGGGGCAGGTCAGCCCCAGCATTTT.

The rearrangement joins TRBV4-1 to TRBJ1-1, with a possible D match to TRBD1 (5 bases). The CDR3 length is 16 residues. Germline CDR1 reads MGHRA; CDR2 reads YSYEKL. The ends were cut back, 4 bases at V and 2 bases at J, with 17 bases in the middle. CDR3 amino acids: CASSPSYLGVNTEAFF. CDR3 sequence (DNA): TGCGCCAGCAGCCCTTCATACTTGGGGGTCAACACTGAAGCTTTCTTT.

The V and J genes are TRBV4-1 and TRBJ2-2; D gene uncertain. The CDR3 loop spans 14 amino acids. Trimming took 1 base from V and 5 from J, leaving 8 bases between them. The V gene's germline CDR1 is MGHRA and CDR2 YSYEKL. CDR3 DNA: TGCGCCAGCAGCCAAGGACCTCTGACCGGGGAGCTGTTTTTT. This encodes CASSQGPLTGELFF.

In this sample, this clone turned up a few times. The chain employs TRBV13 and TRBJ1-6; D unclear. Germline V CDR1 and CDR2: PRHDT, FYEKMQ (reference sequence). The length of the CDR3 is 14 residues. Trimming pared 5 bases from V and 6 bases from J, leaving 11 bases between. This CDR3 is CASSLGLINSPLHF. CDR3 bases: TGTGCCAGCAGCCTTGGGCTGATTAATTCACCCCTCCACTTT. The variable domain in full, completed from reference TRBV13 and TRBJ1-6, reads AAGVIQSPRHLIKEKRETATLKCYPIPRHDTVYWYQQGPGQDPQFLISFYEKMQSDKGSIPDRFSAQQFSDYHSELNMSSLELGDSALYFCASSLGLINSPLHFGNGTRLTVT.

Only one count was recorded for this clone. The chain uses TRBV4-2 and TRBJ2-1, with 10 bases that match TRBD2. This CDR3 contains 16 residues. Germline trimming cut 0 bases from V and 7 bases from J; bases unmatched to any gene: 6. The germline V gene has CDR1 LGHNA and CDR2 YNFKEQ. For the CDR3, the DNA is TGTGCCAGCAGCCAAGAGGAAGTAGCGGGGGGTAATGAGCAGTTCTTC. As protein: CASSQEEVAGGNEQFF.

This chain links TRBV10-3 with TRBJ1-1; D not certain. Germline CDR1 reads ENHRY; CDR2 reads SYGVKD. This CDR3 comprises 12 residues. Trimming took off 4 bases at V and 1 base at J, with 4 bases between the two ends. In DNA form, the CDR3 reads TGTGCCATCAGTGCAGAGAACACTGAAGCTTTCTTT. Translated, it gives CAISAENTEAFF.

The table lists this clone with a count of one. The chain recombines TRBV9 with TRBJ1-4; 9 bases align to TRBD1. The CDR3 spans 15 residues. Germline lookup yields CDR1 SGDLS and CDR2 YYNGEE. Losses at the gene ends were 4 bases for V and 1 base for J; bases not matched to a gene: 2. CDR3 region: CASSNRGLTNEKLFF. DNA for the CDR3: TGTGCCAGCAGCAACAGGGGGCTAACTAATGAAAAACTGTTTTTT.

The sample holds a few counts of this clone. V is TRBV7-8 and J is TRBJ2-7; TRBD2 might be the D (5 bases). V lost 0 bases to trimming and J lost 0 bases, with 6 bases between them. There are 14 residues in the CDR3. Germline CDR1 SGHVS, CDR2 FQNEAQ. CDR3 in DNA: TGTGCCAGCAGCTTAGCTGGGAGCTCCTACGAGCAGTACTTC. This translates into CASSLAGSSYEQYF.

Worth noting for this clone: Relative to the germline gene, one junction end is altered; a read error may explain this. This chain uses TRBV29-1 with TRBJ2-7; 9 bases line up with TRBD1. The CDR3 consists of 12 residues. Germline V gives CDR1 SQVTM, CDR2 ANQGSEA. CDR3 protein: CSVYTGTGPLFF. The DNA of the CDR3 is TGCAGCGTCTATACCGGGACAGGGCCTCTCTTCTTC.

This clone was seen a few times. J is TRBJ2-7 and V is TRBV2; D is undetermined. Trimming stripped 6 bases from V and 1 base from J, with 4 bases between. The CDR3 loop spans 11 amino acids. CDR1 SNHLY and CDR2 FYNNEI come from the germline V gene. The CDR3 DNA reads TGTGCCAGCAGGGTTTCCTACGAGCAGTACTTC. It encodes CASRVSYEQYF.

V is TRBV29-1 and J is TRBJ1-1, with D perhaps matching TRBD1 (6 bases). The germline V gene has CDR1 SQVTM and CDR2 ANQGSEA. Trimming cost V 4 bases and J 1 base, with 7 bases left between them. The CDR3 is made up of 12 amino acids. CDR3 loop: CSVGGQNTEAFF. The CDR3 coding sequence is TGCAGCGTTGGGGGACAGAACACTGAAGCTTTCTTT.

This chain links TRBV19 with TRBJ2-1; 9 nucleotides line up with TRBD2. V shed 1 base and J 7 bases; nucleotides not matched to a gene: 5. Germline CDR1 is LNHDA and CDR2 is SQIVND (reference sequence). The CDR3 totals 15 residues. DNA of the CDR3: TGTGCCAGTAGTATAGGGCTAGCGGGGAGAAATGAGCAGTTCTTC. This codes for CASSIGLAGRNEQFF. The whole variable domain, remainder taken from reference TRBV19 and TRBJ2-1, is DGGITQSPKYLFRKEGQNVTLSCEQNLNHDAMYWYRQDPGQGLRLIYYSQIVNDFQKGDIAEGYSVSREKKESFPLTVTSAQKNPTAFYLCASSIGLAGRNEQFFGPGTRLTVL.

This clone was seen a handful of times. The same CDR3 arises from other DNA sequences in this sample as well. This chain joins TRBV9 and TRBJ2-3; unclear D gene. Trimming shortened V by 0 bases and J by 2 bases, and 13 bases separated the two germline ends. Germline CDR1 SGDLS, CDR2 YYNGEE. The CDR3 runs 16 residues. CDR3 coding DNA: TGTGCCAGCAGCGTAGCCGCTGGCGCGAACACAGATACGCAGTATTTT. Amino acid sequence: CASSVAAGANTDTQYF. Drawing the rest from reference TRBV9 and TRBJ2-3, the complete variable domain is DSGVTQTPKHLITATGQRVTLRCSPRSGDLSVYWYQQSLDQGLQFLIQYYNGEERAKGNILERFSAQQFPDLHSELNLSSLELGDSALYFCASSVAAGANTDTQYFGPGTRLTVL.

The chain carries TRBV7-9 and TRBJ2-7, with D possibly being TRBD1 or TRBD2 (7 bases each). V was cut by 5 bases and J by 1 base, with 15 bases left in between. The CDR3 consists of 15 residues. Per germline, CDR1 SEHNR and CDR2 FQNEAQ (reference sequence). The CDR3 DNA reads TGTGCCAGCAGCCAGGGGGGGAATGGGTCCTACGAGCAGTACTTC. Translating it yields CASSQGGNGSYEQYF. Combining the CDR3 with reference TRBV7-9 and TRBJ2-7 gives the whole variable domain DTGVSQNPRHKITKRGQNVTFRCDPISEHNRLYWYRQTLGQGPEFLTYFQNEAQLEKSRLLSDRFSAERPKGSFSTLEIQRTEQGDSAMYLCASSQGGNGSYEQYFGPGTRLTVT.

This chain connects TRBV29-1 to TRBJ1-1; no clear D. Germline V CDR1 and CDR2: SQVTM, ANQGSEA. The CDR3 covers 12 residues. Trimming took 3 bases from V and 1 from J, leaving 6 bases between them. The CDR3 reads CSVDDQNTEAFF. CDR3 coding DNA: TGCAGCGTTGACGACCAGAACACTGAAGCTTTCTTT.

V usage is TRBV4-1 and J usage is TRBJ2-7; D possibly corresponds to TRBD1 (7 bases). The length of the CDR3 is 16 residues. Trimming stripped 0 bases from V and 1 base from J, with 13 bases between. Germline V lookup: CDR1 MGHRA, CDR2 YSYEKL. CDR3 residues: CASSQDRGTVSYEQYF. CDR3 coding DNA: TGCGCCAGCAGCCAAGATCGGGGGACAGTTTCCTACGAGCAGTACTTC.